This T cell receptor beta chain was sequenced during a study of blood T cell repertoires in COVID-19. The CDR3 has 12 amino acids. V lost 4 bases and J 9 bases, leaving 10 bases between the germline ends. Germline V gives CDR1 SGHRS, CDR2 YFSETQ. In the authors' methods: Reference gene primer amplification gave nucleated cell count estimates. The protocol was immunoSEQ multiplex PCR, while the TCRdb copy is restricted to in-frame clones and leaves out a portion. Clone size and the V and J calls come from that table; the DNA yielded D and trimming. The sample has some 97,000 clones; roughly 84% are singletons.

The clonotype originates from a human donor in a cohort sampled during active COVID-19. Sequenced sample: peripheral blood. This chain uses TRBV5-1 with TRBJ2-2; D is perhaps TRBD1 (6 bases). The CDR3 loop is CASSLGQWELFF. The CDR3 region has the DNA TGCGCCAGCAGCCTTGGACAGTGGGAGCTGTTTTTT.